The 25 T cell receptor beta chains reported below all come from one sample, sequenced in a study of metastatic and nonmetastatic thyroid tumors. Every patient underwent thyroid surgery untreated. MiXCR was used by TCRdb to re-call the PCR reads. The data contain around 45,000 clones, less than 5% of them seen just once; the ten biggest clones take up 7.5% to 10%. Input material: blood. Receptors originate from a female donor with papillary thyroid cancer or a benign thyroid nodule (not recorded which). Some clones in this sample may be carry-over from other donors' samples.

The table lists this clone with many counts. A single base separates this from a much larger clone, so it may be a read error. The rearrangement links TRBV20-1 to TRBJ2-1; TRBD1 might be the D (5 bases). Germline loops: CDR1 DFQATT, CDR2 SNEGSKA (reference sequence). The CDR3 is 15 amino acids. The DNA of the CDR3 is TGCAGTGCTAACCACAGACAGAAGGCGAACAATGAGCAGCTCTTC. Translation gives CSANHRQKANNEQLF.

This clone turned up a few times. As DNA, the CDR3 is TGTGCCAGCAGCTTAGTGAGCGGATGGCCCTACAATGAGCAGTTCTTC. Translated, it gives CASSLVSGWPYNEQFF. This rearrangement joins TRBV11-3 to TRBJ2-1; D is perhaps TRBD2 (5 bases). CDR3 size: 16 residues. Germline V CDR1 and CDR2: SGHNT, YENEEA. The V and J ends lost 1 base and 2 bases respectively, with 12 bases between them. Supplemented by reference TRBV11-3 and TRBJ2-1, the full variable domain reads EAGVVQSPRYKIIEKKQPVAFWCNPISGHNTLYWYLQNLGQGPELLIRYENEEAVDDSQLPKDRFSAERLKGVDSTLKIQPAELGDSAVYLCASSLVSGWPYNEQFFGPGTRLTVL.

This clone was seen a handful of times. This chain uses TRBV19 with TRBJ1-4, with TRBD1 matching over 11 bases. Per germline, CDR1 LNHDA and CDR2 SQIVND (reference sequence). The CDR3 has 17 residues. Losses at the gene ends were 5 bases for V and 7 bases for J; bases not matched to a gene: 12. The CDR3 loop is CASSPPGTGGAGEKLFF. In nucleotides, the CDR3 is TGTGCCAGTAGTCCACCCGGGACAGGGGGGGCGGGTGAAAAACTGTTTTTT.

This clone was detected many times. The gene calls are TRBV7-8 and TRBJ2-5, with a possible D match to TRBD2 (6 bases). V gave up 5 bases and J gave up 1 base, with 11 bases separating them. Germline V gene sequence: CDR1 SGHVS, CDR2 FQNEAQ. This CDR3 is 14 amino acids long. The CDR3 region is CASSPGTGQETQYF. CDR3 nucleotides: TGTGCCAGCAGCCCCGGGACTGGCCAAGAGACCCAGTACTTC.

The V and J genes are TRBV19 and TRBJ2-3, with TRBD2 identical over 7 bases. This CDR3 comprises 17 residues. The V gene end was trimmed by 4 bases and the J gene end by 6 bases; junction bases not matched to a gene: 16. In germline, CDR1 is LNHDA, CDR2 SQIVND (reference sequence). CDR3 nucleotide sequence: TGTGCCAGTAGTACTCTTCGAACTAGCGAGAGTTCTGATACGCAGTATTTT. Translated: CASSTLRTSESSDTQYF.

Many counts were recorded for this clone. The chain joins TRBV20-1 to TRBJ2-3; 8 nucleotides agree with TRBD1. Germline V gene data show CDR1 as DFQATT and CDR2 as SNEGSKA (reference sequence). This CDR3 spans 14 amino acids. J lost 7 bases, V lost 2 bases, and 8 bases had no gene match. The CDR3 DNA sequence: TGCAGTGCTAGATTGGGGCAGGGGGCCCATACGCAGTATTTT. It specifies CSARLGQGAHTQYF.

This clone was counted between two and nine times. This rearrangement joins TRBV19 to TRBJ2-1; D remains ambiguous. Trimming pared 3 bases from V and 6 bases from J, leaving 18 bases between. Germline V gene data show CDR1 as LNHDA and CDR2 as SQIVND (reference sequence). The CDR3 runs 16 residues. The CDR3 DNA reads TGTGCCAGTAGTATGAGTAAAAAGTCTATCTCCAATGAGCAGTTCTTC. Protein sequence: CASSMSKKSISNEQFF.

This clone was counted only a few times. The chain joins TRBV4-2 to TRBJ2-7; 10 nucleotides match TRBD1. The V and J ends lost 0 bases and 5 bases, in that order; junction bases with no gene match: 7. The CDR3 spans 16 residues. In germline, CDR1 is LGHNA, CDR2 YNFKEQ. CDR3 coding DNA: TGTGCCAGCAGCCAAGAGTCTGGGACAGGGGATAACGAGCAGTACTTC. Its translation: CASSQESGTGDNEQYF.

There are a few counts of this clone. V usage is TRBV6-1 and J usage is TRBJ1-1; D not resolved. The length of the CDR3 is 13 residues. V was clipped by 2 bases and J by 1 base, with 5 bases between them. CDR1 is MNHNS, CDR2 SASEGT, per germline. The CDR3 spells CASSEYRNTEAFF. The CDR3 DNA sequence: TGTGCCAGCAGTGAATATCGGAACACTGAAGCTTTCTTT.

This clone was seen ten or more times. The chain joins TRBV20-1 to TRBJ2-1, with D possibly TRBD2 on 6 matching bases. Germline V gives CDR1 DFQATT, CDR2 SNEGSKA (reference sequence). Trimming shortened V by 1 base and J by 6 bases, and 16 bases separated the two germline ends. The CDR3 length is 15 residues. The DNA for the CDR3 is TGCAGTGCTAGAGCCCTAATAGCCGGGGGCAATGAGCAGTTCTTC. It yields the protein CSARALIAGGNEQFF.

This clone was seen ten or more times. The CDR3 DNA sequence: TGTGCCAGCAGTGAGCAGAAGAACACTGAAGCTTTCTTT. Its protein product is CASSEQKNTEAFF. The chain uses TRBV6-4 and TRBJ1-1; no clear D. Trimming removed 3 bases from V and 1 base from J, with 6 bases in between. CDR1 is MRHNA, CDR2 SNTAGT, per germline. The CDR3 length is 13 residues.

There are a few counts of this clone. A much bigger clone sits one base away, suggesting this may be a read error. This chain links TRBV9 with TRBJ1-4, with no clear D. Trimming took off 4 bases at V and 7 bases at J, with 14 bases between the two ends. Germline lookup yields CDR1 SGDLS and CDR2 YYNGEE. CDR3 length equals 14 residues. This CDR3 reads CASSSGVWVEKLFF. The CDR3 nucleotides read TGTGCCAGCAGCTCAGGCGTTTGGGTTGAAAAACTGTTTTTT.

Turning to this clone: One junction end disagrees with the germline gene, perhaps due to a read error. J is TRBJ1-1 and V is TRBV6-1; the match to TRBD1 covers 9 bases. The CDR3 is made up of 14 amino acids. CDR1 and CDR2 from the germline V gene are MNHNS and SASEGT. The CDR3: CASERDREVTAAFF. CDR3 bases: TGTGCCAGCGAAAGGGACAGGGAGGTCACTGCAGCTTTCTTT.

This clone was seen repeatedly, ten times or more. CDR3 protein: CSTQRGGVSAKNIQYF. CDR3 in DNA: TGCAGTACGCAGCGTGGGGGAGTGTCGGCCAAAAACATTCAGTACTTC. J is TRBJ2-4 and V is TRBV20-1; D may correspond to TRBD1 or TRBD2 (5 bases each). V lost 8 bases, J lost 1 base, and 21 bases lay in between. Germline V gene sequence: CDR1 DFQATT, CDR2 SNEGSKA (reference sequence). The CDR3 length is 16 residues.

This clone was counted only a few times. The V call is TRBV27, the J call TRBJ1-2; 7 positions match TRBD1. Germline V CDR1 and CDR2: MNHEY, SMNVEV (reference sequence). Trimming took 6 bases from V and 1 from J; bases not matched to a gene: 2. The CDR3 has 13 amino acids. The CDR3 DNA sequence: TGTGCCAGCAGACACAGGGGTAACTATGGCTACACCTTC. It yields the protein CASRHRGNYGYTF.

The chain couples TRBV6-2 or TRBV6-3 to TRBJ1-2; D remains unclear. The germline gives CDR1 MNHEY, CDR2 SVGEGT. CDR3 length: 13 amino acids. The V end was cut by 6 bases, the J end by 6 bases, with 14 bases between. CDR3 loop: CASRSPGADGYTF. The CDR3 coding sequence is TGTGCCAGCAGATCCCCGGGAGCCGATGGCTACACCTTC.

This clone has at least ten counts. The V call is TRBV7-8, the J call TRBJ2-2; TRBD2 aligns across 9 bases. CDR1 SGHVS and CDR2 FQNEAQ come from the germline V gene. The CDR3 sequence is 15 residues long. V shed 9 bases, J shed 4 bases, and the junction held 9 bases outside the gene matches. CDR3 protein: CASTGGRVTTGELFF. CDR3 coding DNA: TGTGCCAGTACAGGCGGGAGGGTTACCACCGGGGAGCTGTTTTTT.

In this sample, this clone turned up many times. The gene calls are TRBV7-6 and TRBJ2-7; the match to TRBD2 covers 7 bases. Germline CDR1 is SGHVS and CDR2 is FNYEAQ. The junction had 4 bases not matched to a gene; V was cut back by 5 bases and J by 0 bases. The CDR3 spans 14 residues. CDR3 sequence: CASSPGRYSYEQYF. The CDR3 DNA reads as TGTGCCAGCAGCCCCGGGAGGTACTCCTACGAGCAGTACTTC. Drawing the rest from reference TRBV7-6 and TRBJ2-7, the complete variable domain is GAGVSQSPRYKVTKRGQDVALRCDPISGHVSLYWYRQALGQGPEFLTYFNYEAQQDKSGLPNDRFSAERPEGSISTLTIQRTEQRDSAMYRCASSPGRYSYEQYFGPGTRLTVT.

In its sample, this clone was seen many times. The rearrangement joins TRBV29-1 to TRBJ1-2; D uncertain. Per germline, CDR1 SQVTM and CDR2 ANQGSEA. The CDR3 totals 10 residues. Trimming shortened V by 5 bases and J by 11 bases, and 12 bases separated the two germline ends. In nucleotides, the CDR3 is TGCAGCGTTTACAGCTCGGGGTACACCTTC. Translation gives CSVYSSGYTF.

This clone turned up a few times. The chain couples TRBV6-1 to TRBJ1-2; D is perhaps TRBD1 (5 bases). Germline CDR1 MNHNS, CDR2 SASEGT. Trimming stripped 3 bases from V and 13 bases from J, with 12 bases between. The CDR3 covers 11 residues. The CDR3 bases are TGTGCCAGCAGTGAGTGGGGGGAGAGCACCTTC. Residues: CASSEWGESTF.

This clone was counted many times. The gene calls are TRBV5-5 and TRBJ2-1; 9 bases line up with TRBD1. Trimming removed 4 bases from V and 0 bases from J; junction bases left unmatched: 2. Germline-derived CDR1 and CDR2 are SGHKS and YYEKEE (reference sequence). The CDR3 loop spans 15 amino acids. Here the CDR3 reads CASSQGQGSYNEQFF. The DNA of the CDR3 is TGTGCCAGCAGCCAGGGACAGGGCTCCTACAATGAGCAGTTCTTC.

This clone has only a few counts. The chain is built from TRBV27 and TRBJ1-1, with TRBD1 matching 7 bases. This CDR3 region has 14 residues. Trimming at V came to 6 bases and at J to 1 base, leaving 5 bases not matched to a gene. Germline lookup yields CDR1 MNHEY and CDR2 SMNVEV (reference sequence). Here the CDR3 reads CASREGQRNTEAFF. The CDR3 region has the DNA TGTGCCAGCAGGGAGGGACAGAGGAACACTGAAGCTTTCTTT.

This clone was seen at least ten times. V usage is TRBV12-5 and J usage is TRBJ2-5; 7 bases match TRBD2. This CDR3 comprises 16 residues. The V gene end was trimmed by 1 base and the J gene end by 1 base; junction bases not matched to a gene: 6. Germline lookup yields CDR1 LGHNT and CDR2 FRNRAP. This CDR3 is CASGLGSGGTQETQYF. The CDR3 nucleotides are TGTGCTAGTGGTTTGGGGTCGGGGGGAACCCAAGAGACCCAGTACTTC.

In regard to this clone: With a much larger clone just one base away, this may be a read error. The same CDR3 also results from other DNA sequences found in this sample. The J gene is TRBJ2-1, the V gene TRBV20-1; the D gene is possibly TRBD2 (6 bases). The V and J ends lost 3 bases and 3 bases respectively, with 18 bases between them. The CDR3 extends over 16 amino acids. The germline CDR1 and CDR2 sequences are DFQATT and SNEGSKA (reference sequence). CDR3 DNA: TGCAGTGCTAGTCCCCCTAGGGGAGGAATCTACAATGAGCAGTTCTTC. Residues: CSASPPRGGIYNEQFF.

This clone was seen more than once but under ten times. The V gene is TRBV6-2 or TRBV6-3, the J gene TRBJ1-1; D call uncertain. The germline gives CDR1 MNHEY, CDR2 SVGEGT. Deletions cut 3 bases from V and 2 bases from J, with 7 bases between. CDR3 length: 13 residues. CDR3 sequence (DNA): TGTGCCAGCAGTTATACGGTTAACACTGAAGCTTTCTTT. This sequence encodes CASSYTVNTEAFF.